This TCR beta chain is drawn from a study of T-cell reconstitution after alpha-beta-depleted transplantation in children. The study, taken as a whole, reports: By one year post-transplant, T-cell counts and diversity largely arose from T cells that were newly produced. Recipient T cells and thymic progenitors that survived were the source of the high TCRbeta diversity seen at day 60 in some patients. Alpha-beta T cells present about two months after transplant were reported to originate from several hundred expanded graft clones.

The TCRbeta library incorporated unique molecular identifiers. One entry per CDR3 protein results from TCRdb running MiXCR on the PCR reads. Of 200,000 to 300,000 distinct CDR3 sequences listed, roughly a quarter are singletons. The V end was cut by 4 bases, the J end by 8 bases, with 8 bases between. CDR1 is SGHAT, CDR2 FQNNGV, per germline. This CDR3 comprises 12 residues. Worth noting for this clonotype: Its antigen is currently unknown.

The specimen was PBMCs, collected before TCRalphabeta/CD19-depleted stem cell transplant. The chain employs TRBV11-2 and TRBJ2-2, with D hard to call. This clonotype was sampled from a girl aged 2 to 10 with Fanconi anemia, due to receive a stem cell transplant. CDR3 in DNA: TGTGCCAGCAGCTCATGGTCGGGGGAGCTGTTTTTT. It specifies CASSSWSGELFF. Variable domain in full (rest from reference TRBV11-2 and TRBJ2-2): EAGVAQSPRYKIIEKRQSVAFWCNPISGHATLYWYQQILGQGPKLLIQFQNNGVVDDSQLPKDRFSAERLKGVDSTLKIQPAKLEDSAVYLCASSSWSGELFFGEGSRLTVL.